The source of this T cell receptor beta chain is a study of blood T cell repertoires in COVID-19. The overall study: From the United States, Italy and Spain came samples of acute and convalescent COVID-19. Sources were T cells, B-cell-depleted T cells, or PBMCs; the material itself was cDNA or gDNA.

In the original workflow: Amplifying reference gene primers gave estimates of nucleated cell counts. The table came from immunoSEQ multiplex PCR; TCRdb's copy has only in-frame clones and leaves some out. The DNA was the basis for D and trimming; V, J and clone size are from that table. The sample includes about 220,000 clones, under 90% of them seen just once. Per germline, CDR1 SGHNT and CDR2 YYREEE (reference sequence). V shed 3 bases, J shed 8 bases, and the junction held 10 bases outside the gene matches. The CDR3 runs to 14 residues. Clinical histories supplied by participants themselves formed the basis of cohort assignment.

This chain connects TRBV5-4 to TRBJ1-2, with TRBD1 matching over 7 bases. Material: PBMCs or T cells enriched from blood (not recorded which). The source of this sequence is a woman between 50 and 59 years old who had been exposed to COVID-19. DNA of the CDR3: TGTGCCAGCAGCTGGAGCAGACAGGGTGAAGGCTACACCTTC. This encodes CASSWSRQGEGYTF.